Presented here are 23 T cell receptor beta chains from one specimen sequenced in a study of cytomegalovirus exposure and HLA in healthy donors (dated by TCRdb to the late 2010s). Libraries came from the immunoSEQ multiplex PCR assay. A mixture of 60 forward primers for TCR Vbeta segments and 13 reverse primers for TCR Jbeta segments was used in the multiplex PCR. As stored in TCRdb, this immuneACCESS dataset retains in-frame rearrangements with V and J assigned. A fraction of the clones does not appear; measured against another copy, unresolved V genes explain less than half of the discrepancy, and the remainder lacks a known reason. This sample is represented by approximately 110,000 clones; roughly 80% of them were singletons. The ten most abundant clones make up 8.5% to 10% of the sample. The sample consisted of PBMCs. The receptors were gathered from a woman aged 40 to 50 in good health and CMV-seropositive.

The chain employs TRBV4-2 and TRBJ1-1; D unclear. Trimming took off 2 bases at V and 0 bases at J, with 10 bases between the two ends. The CDR3 length is 15 residues. Germline assignment: CDR1 LGHNA and CDR2 YNFKEQ. The CDR3 is CASSQPQLLNTEAFF. CDR3 nucleotides: TGTGCCAGCAGCCAACCTCAACTATTGAACACTGAAGCTTTCTTT.

V usage is TRBV6-5 and J usage is TRBJ2-5, with D perhaps TRBD2 (6 bases). Trimming stripped 7 bases from V and 4 bases from J, with 19 bases between. CDR1 and CDR2 (germline): MNHEY, SVGAGI. The CDR3 covers 15 residues. This CDR3 is CASTSLGSLRETQYF. CDR3 in DNA: TGTGCCAGCACCTCTCTCGGGAGCCTCCGAGAGACCCAGTACTTC.

Concerning this clone: The sample carries other DNA sequences with the same CDR3. The V and J genes are TRBV7-9 and TRBJ1-2, with D tentatively TRBD1 (6 bases). The CDR3 is 14 residues long. Trimming stripped 3 bases from V and 5 bases from J, with 13 bases between. The germline gives CDR1 SEHNR, CDR2 FQNEAQ (reference sequence). CDR3: CASSFRQELYGYTF. The DNA of the CDR3 is TGTGCCAGCAGCTTCCGACAGGAGCTATATGGCTACACCTTC.

The V call is TRBV5-1, the J call TRBJ1-3; D perhaps matches TRBD1 (6 bases). Deletions cut 3 bases from V and 0 bases from J, with 13 bases between. Germline V lookup: CDR1 SGHRS, CDR2 YFSETQ. This CDR3 has 16 residues. The CDR3: CASSYQQGHSGNTIYF. In nucleotides, the CDR3 is TGCGCCAGCAGCTACCAACAGGGCCACTCTGGAAACACCATATATTTT.

V usage is TRBV6-1 and J usage is TRBJ1-2; no clear D. Looked up from germline, CDR1 is MNHNS and CDR2 is SASEGT. The ends were cut back, 3 bases at V and 10 bases at J, with 9 bases in the middle. The CDR3 has 11 residues. CDR3 loop: CASSDLGLYTF. The DNA for the CDR3 is TGTGCCAGCAGTGATCTGGGCCTCTACACCTTC.

J is TRBJ1-5 and V is TRBV2; TRBD1 matches 7 bases. The CDR3 has 13 amino acids. Germline CDR1 is SNHLY and CDR2 is FYNNEI. The V segment lost 8 bases and the J segment 4 bases; nucleotides outside the gene matches: 5. The CDR3 protein is CASDGQANQPQHF. The CDR3 nucleotides read TGTGCCAGCGACGGACAGGCTAATCAGCCCCAGCATTTT.

The V call is TRBV7-9, the J call TRBJ1-1; D ambiguous. Trimming left V 4 bases short and J 4 bases short, with 4 bases between. The V gene's germline CDR1 is SEHNR and CDR2 FQNEAQ (reference sequence). The CDR3 is 11 residues long. CDR3 protein: CASSSFTEAFF. The CDR3 nucleotides are TGTGCCAGCAGCTCCTTCACTGAAGCTTTCTTT.

This clone was seen more than once but under ten times. This chain links TRBV7-2 with TRBJ2-2, with D possibly TRBD1 on 5 matching bases. V was pared by 1 base and J by 7 bases, with 16 bases between. The CDR3 runs to 16 residues. Per germline, CDR1 SGHTA and CDR2 FQGNSA. The CDR3 region is CASSLGTVPQGGELFF. CDR3 sequence (DNA): TGTGCCAGCAGCTTAGGGACGGTACCCCAGGGCGGGGAGCTGTTTTTT. Combining the CDR3 with reference TRBV7-2 and TRBJ2-2 gives the whole variable domain GAGVSQSPSNKVTEKGKDVELRCDPISGHTALYWYRQSLGQGLEFLIYFQGNSAPDKSGLPSDRFSAERTGGSVSTLTIQRTQQEDSAVYLCASSLGTVPQGGELFFGEGSRLTVL.

The rearrangement joins TRBV9 to TRBJ1-1, with D possibly being TRBD1 (5 bases). CDR1 and CDR2 (germline): SGDLS, YYNGEE. The V end was cut by 0 bases, the J end by 7 bases, with 13 bases between. The CDR3 spans 14 residues. The CDR3 DNA reads as TGTGCCAGCAGCGTAGATCCCGCAGGGTATGAAGCTTTCTTT. Residues: CASSVDPAGYEAFF.

The table lists this clone with a few counts. The chain recombines TRBV6-1 with TRBJ2-2; D gene uncertain. CDR3 size: 14 residues. Per the germline V gene, CDR1 is MNHNS and CDR2 is SASEGT. The V end lost 0 bases, the J end lost 3 bases, and 5 bases lay between the germline ends. The CDR3 reads CASSEAYYTGELFF. The CDR3 DNA is TGTGCCAGCAGTGAAGCGTACTACACCGGGGAGCTGTTTTTT.

This chain uses TRBV29-1 with TRBJ2-2; 9 bases are a match to TRBD1. CDR3 length: 14 residues. Trimming removed 5 bases from V and 1 base from J; junction bases left unmatched: 2. From germline, CDR1 is SQVTM and CDR2 ANQGSEA. Here the CDR3 DNA reads TGCAGCGTTCGGGACAGGGAGAACACCGGGGAGCTGTTTTTT. Its translation is CSVRDRENTGELFF.

The V and J genes are TRBV5-8 and TRBJ2-1; TRBD2 aligns across 9 bases. With V trimmed by 5 bases and J by 5 bases, 11 bases remained unmatched. This CDR3 is built from 16 residues. Per the germline V gene, CDR1 is SGHTS and CDR2 is YDEGEE. The CDR3 here is CASRPISGSYHNEQFF. In DNA form, the CDR3 reads TGTGCCAGCAGACCAATTAGCGGGAGCTATCACAATGAGCAGTTCTTC.

The chain has TRBV6-6 and TRBJ2-1, with 16 bases fitting TRBD2. J gave up 6 bases and V 3 bases, and 2 bases lay outside the gene matches. CDR3 length: 16 amino acids. The germline V gene has CDR1 MNHNY and CDR2 SVGAGI (reference sequence). The CDR3 DNA is TGTGCCAGCAGTTATGGGACTAGCGGGAGGGCCAATGAGCAGTTCTTC. Translated, it gives CASSYGTSGRANEQFF.

The chain has TRBV7-6 and TRBJ1-5, with D tentatively TRBD1 (5 bases). CDR3 length equals 15 residues. CDR1 and CDR2 (germline): SGHVS, FNYEAQ. V was shortened by 2 bases and J by 1 base, with 9 bases between the two germline ends. The chain's CDR3 is CASSLRRGSNQPQHF. In DNA, the CDR3 is TGTGCCAGCAGCTTACGCCGGGGGAGCAATCAGCCCCAGCATTTT.

The chain carries TRBV10-3 and TRBJ2-7, with 9 bases aligning to TRBD2. V trimming: 6 bases; J trimming: 5 bases; junction bases outside the gene matches: 8. Germline V CDR1 and CDR2: ENHRY, SYGVKD. CDR3 length: 14 amino acids. This chain's CDR3 is CAISLAGTANEQYF. In nucleotides, the CDR3 is TGTGCCATCAGCCTAGCGGGAACGGCTAACGAGCAGTACTTC.

The chain has TRBV5-4 and TRBJ2-7, with 9 bases identical to TRBD2. Germline V gene sequence: CDR1 SGHNT, CDR2 YYREEE (reference sequence). Trimming took 1 base from V and 3 from J; bases not matched to a gene: 5. The CDR3 length is 15 residues. The CDR3: CASSLSSGSIYEQYF. The CDR3 nucleotides are TGTGCCAGCAGCTTGAGTAGCGGGAGTATCTACGAGCAGTACTTC.

V usage is TRBV18 and J usage is TRBJ2-4; the match to TRBD1 covers 9 bases. Germline loops: CDR1 KGHSH, CDR2 LQKENI. After removal of 3 bases from V and 2 bases from J, the junction contained 14 bases not matched to a gene. The CDR3 sequence is 19 residues long. CDR3 residues: CASSPLRGTGGDTKNIQYF. CDR3 nucleotides: TGTGCCAGCTCACCGCTCCGGGGAACAGGGGGCGATACCAAAAACATTCAGTACTTC.

The chain uses TRBV29-1 and TRBJ2-1; D is perhaps TRBD2 (5 bases). The CDR3 covers 16 residues. The V gene lost 0 bases and the J gene lost 0 bases, with 12 bases spanning the gap. The V gene's germline CDR1 is SQVTM and CDR2 ANQGSEA. CDR3 nucleotide sequence: TGCAGCGTTGAAGAAGGAACGGGGAGCTCCTACAATGAGCAGTTCTTC. Translation: CSVEEGTGSSYNEQFF.

This clone appeared a single time. J is TRBJ1-1 and V is TRBV10-3; tentatively, D is TRBD1 (6 bases). The length of the CDR3 is 18 residues. The V end lost 10 bases, the J end lost 0 bases, and 27 bases lay between the germline ends. Germline CDR1 reads ENHRY; CDR2 reads SYGVKD. CDR3 DNA sequence: TGTGCCACCGGTCCTGTACGGCTACAGGGACCATTGAACACTGAAGCTTTCTTT. Translated: CATGPVRLQGPLNTEAFF.

This clone appeared once. This chain joins TRBV28 and TRBJ1-5, with D unresolved. The CDR3 consists of 13 residues. Germline V lookup: CDR1 MDHEN, CDR2 SYDVKM. V dropped 5 bases and J dropped 8 bases, with 13 bases sitting between them. In DNA form, the CDR3 reads TGTGCCAGCAGTGTCACCGACTGGGAGCCCCAGCATTTT. This translates into CASSVTDWEPQHF.

This clone turned up a few times. This chain joins TRBV4-2 and TRBJ2-7; 7 nucleotides align to TRBD2. The CDR3 consists of 15 residues. V shed 1 base, J shed 1 base, and the junction held 4 bases outside the gene matches. CDR1 LGHNA and CDR2 YNFKEQ come from the germline V gene. The CDR3 sequence: CASSQGELASYEQYF. The CDR3 DNA follows: TGTGCCAGCAGCCAAGGGGAACTAGCGTCCTACGAGCAGTACTTC.

This clone was observed a few times. The chain recombines TRBV28 with TRBJ1-1, with D unclear. V lost 3 bases and J 2 bases, leaving 10 bases between the germline ends. Looked up from germline, CDR1 is MDHEN and CDR2 is SYDVKM. The CDR3 spans 14 residues. Written as DNA, the CDR3 is TGTGCCAGCAGTTTGGTCAGAATAAACACTGAAGCTTTCTTT. Its protein product is CASSLVRINTEAFF.

This chain joins TRBV28 and TRBJ2-7; 11 bases are a match to TRBD2. CDR3 size: 15 residues. Germline V gene sequence: CDR1 MDHEN, CDR2 SYDVKM. V shed 3 bases and J 2 bases; nucleotides not matched to a gene: 3. The CDR3 coding sequence is TGTGCCAGCAGTTTGGGACTAGCGGAAACCTACGAGCAGTACTTC. This encodes CASSLGLAETYEQYF.